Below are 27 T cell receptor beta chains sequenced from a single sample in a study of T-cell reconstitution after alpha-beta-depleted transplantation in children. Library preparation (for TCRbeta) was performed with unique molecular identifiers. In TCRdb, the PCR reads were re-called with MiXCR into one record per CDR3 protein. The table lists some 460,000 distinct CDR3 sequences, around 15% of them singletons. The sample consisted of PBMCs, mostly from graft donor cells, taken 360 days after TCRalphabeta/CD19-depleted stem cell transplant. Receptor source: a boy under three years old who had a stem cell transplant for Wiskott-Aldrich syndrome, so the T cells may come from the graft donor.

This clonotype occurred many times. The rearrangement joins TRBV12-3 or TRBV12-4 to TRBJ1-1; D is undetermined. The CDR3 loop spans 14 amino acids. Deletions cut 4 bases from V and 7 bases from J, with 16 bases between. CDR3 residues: CASSSTGGHFEAFF. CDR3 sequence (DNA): TGTGCCAGCAGTTCCACGGGAGGTCATTTTGAAGCTTTCTTT.

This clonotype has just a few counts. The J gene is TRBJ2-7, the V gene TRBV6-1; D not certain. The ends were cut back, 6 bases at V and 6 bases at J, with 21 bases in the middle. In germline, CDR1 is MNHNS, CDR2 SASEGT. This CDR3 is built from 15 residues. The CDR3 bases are TGTGCCAGCAGAAAGATGCCCACGGTGTTGGTCGAGCAGTACTTC. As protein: CASRKMPTVLVEQYF.

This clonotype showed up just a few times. The CDR3: CASSPSTFLKGYEQYF. As DNA, the CDR3 is TGTGCCAGCAGTCCATCGACTTTCTTGAAGGGGTACGAGCAGTACTTC. V gene TRBV6-2 or TRBV6-3 combines with J gene TRBJ2-7; a possible D gene is TRBD1 (5 bases). Germline V lookup: CDR1 MNHEY, CDR2 SVGEGT. Trimming left V 5 bases short and J 4 bases short, with 21 bases between. This CDR3 is built from 16 residues.

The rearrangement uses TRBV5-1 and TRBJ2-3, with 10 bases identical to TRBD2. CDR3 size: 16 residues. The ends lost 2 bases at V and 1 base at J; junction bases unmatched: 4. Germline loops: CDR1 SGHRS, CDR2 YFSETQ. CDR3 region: CASSFQREGGTDTQYF. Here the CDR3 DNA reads TGCGCCAGCAGCTTCCAGCGGGAGGGTGGCACAGATACGCAGTATTTT. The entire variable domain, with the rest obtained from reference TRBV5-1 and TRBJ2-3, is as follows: KAGVTQTPRYLIKTRGQQVTLSCSPISGHRSVSWYQQTPGQGLQFLFEYFSETQRNKGNFPGRFSGRQFSNSRSEMNVSTLELGDSALYLCASSFQREGGTDTQYFGPGTRLTVL.

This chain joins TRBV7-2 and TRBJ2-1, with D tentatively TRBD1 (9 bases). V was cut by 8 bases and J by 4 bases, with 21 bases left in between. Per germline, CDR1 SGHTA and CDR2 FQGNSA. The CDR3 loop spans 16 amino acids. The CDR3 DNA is TGTGCCAGCGGACGGGGGGGACAGGGAGTTTACAATGAGCAGTTCTTC. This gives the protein CASGRGGQGVYNEQFF.

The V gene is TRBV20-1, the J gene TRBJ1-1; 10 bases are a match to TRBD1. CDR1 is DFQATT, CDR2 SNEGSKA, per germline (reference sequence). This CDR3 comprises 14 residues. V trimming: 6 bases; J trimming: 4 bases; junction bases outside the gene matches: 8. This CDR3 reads CSADRGWGVTEAFF. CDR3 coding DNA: TGCAGTGCGGACAGGGGGTGGGGGGTCACTGAAGCTTTCTTT.

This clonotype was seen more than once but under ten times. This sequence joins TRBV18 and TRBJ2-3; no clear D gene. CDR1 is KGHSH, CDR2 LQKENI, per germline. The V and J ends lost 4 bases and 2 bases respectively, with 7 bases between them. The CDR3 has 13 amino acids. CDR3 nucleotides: TGTGCCAGCTCACACCCATACACAGATACGCAGTATTTT. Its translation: CASSHPYTDTQYF.

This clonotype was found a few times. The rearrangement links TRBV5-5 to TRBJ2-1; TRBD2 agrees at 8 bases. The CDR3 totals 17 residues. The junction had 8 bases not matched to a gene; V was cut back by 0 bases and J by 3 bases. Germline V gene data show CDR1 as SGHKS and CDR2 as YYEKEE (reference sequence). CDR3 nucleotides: TGTGCCAGCAGCTTGGTGTCGGGACTAGTGCTCTACAATGAGCAGTTCTTC. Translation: CASSLVSGLVLYNEQFF.

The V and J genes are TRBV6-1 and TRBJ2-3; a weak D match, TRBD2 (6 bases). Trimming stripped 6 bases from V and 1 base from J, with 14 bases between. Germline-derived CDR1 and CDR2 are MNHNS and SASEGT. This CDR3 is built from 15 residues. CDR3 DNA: TGTGCCAGCAGACTTAGCGGCCTTGGCACAGATACGCAGTATTTT. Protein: CASRLSGLGTDTQYF.

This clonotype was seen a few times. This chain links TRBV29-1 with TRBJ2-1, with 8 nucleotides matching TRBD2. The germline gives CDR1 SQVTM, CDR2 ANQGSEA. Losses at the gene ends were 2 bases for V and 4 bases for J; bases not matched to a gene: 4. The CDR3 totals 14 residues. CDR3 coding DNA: TGCAGCGTTGAAACTAGCGGCCCGTACAATGAGCAGTTCTTC. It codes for CSVETSGPYNEQFF.

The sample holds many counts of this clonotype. In nucleotides, the CDR3 is TGCAGCGTTGTGGGGCAGGGCGAGTATGGCTACACCTTC. Its protein is CSVVGQGEYGYTF. The gene calls are TRBV29-1 and TRBJ1-2, with a possible D match to TRBD1 (5 bases). V was shortened by 4 bases and J by 5 bases, with 14 bases between the two germline ends. Germline loops: CDR1 SQVTM, CDR2 ANQGSEA. This CDR3 is 13 amino acids long.

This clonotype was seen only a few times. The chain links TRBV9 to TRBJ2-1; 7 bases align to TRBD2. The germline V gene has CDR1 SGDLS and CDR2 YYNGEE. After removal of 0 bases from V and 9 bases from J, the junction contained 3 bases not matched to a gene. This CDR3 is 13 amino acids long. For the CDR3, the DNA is TGTGCCAGCAGCGTAGGGGGAGGGGCTGAGCAGTTCTTC. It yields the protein CASSVGGGAEQFF.

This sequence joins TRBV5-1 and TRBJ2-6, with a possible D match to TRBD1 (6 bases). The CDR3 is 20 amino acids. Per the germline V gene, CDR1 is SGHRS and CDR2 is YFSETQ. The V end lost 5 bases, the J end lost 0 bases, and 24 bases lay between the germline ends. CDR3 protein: CASSFEWNTGKGSGANVLTF. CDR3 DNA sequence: TGCGCCAGCAGTTTTGAATGGAATACAGGGAAAGGCTCTGGGGCCAACGTCCTGACTTTC.

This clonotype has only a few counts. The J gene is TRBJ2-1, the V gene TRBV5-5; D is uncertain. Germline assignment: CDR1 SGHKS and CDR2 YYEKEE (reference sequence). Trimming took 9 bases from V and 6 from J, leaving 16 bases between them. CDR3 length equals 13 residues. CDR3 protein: CATLGLGSNEQFF. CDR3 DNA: TGTGCCACCCTTGGGCTAGGGTCCAATGAGCAGTTCTTC.

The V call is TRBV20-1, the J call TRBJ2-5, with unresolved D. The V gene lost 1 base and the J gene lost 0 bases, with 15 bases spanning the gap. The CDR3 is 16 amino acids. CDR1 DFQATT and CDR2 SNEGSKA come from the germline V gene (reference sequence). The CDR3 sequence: CSARGRFELHQETQYF. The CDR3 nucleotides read TGCAGTGCTAGAGGCAGGTTTGAACTCCACCAAGAGACCCAGTACTTC.

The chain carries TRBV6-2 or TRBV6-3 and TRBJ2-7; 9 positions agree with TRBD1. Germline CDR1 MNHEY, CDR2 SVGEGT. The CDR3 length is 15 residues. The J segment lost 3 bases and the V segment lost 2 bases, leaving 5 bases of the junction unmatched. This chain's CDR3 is CASSYPGQGIYEQYF. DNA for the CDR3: TGTGCCAGCAGTTACCCGGGACAGGGCATCTACGAGCAGTACTTC.

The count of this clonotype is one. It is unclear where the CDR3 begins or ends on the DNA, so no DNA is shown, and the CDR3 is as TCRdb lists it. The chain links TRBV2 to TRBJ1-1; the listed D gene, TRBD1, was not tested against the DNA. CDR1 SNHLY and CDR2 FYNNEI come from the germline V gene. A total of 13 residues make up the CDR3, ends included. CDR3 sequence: CASIWGVGTEGFF.

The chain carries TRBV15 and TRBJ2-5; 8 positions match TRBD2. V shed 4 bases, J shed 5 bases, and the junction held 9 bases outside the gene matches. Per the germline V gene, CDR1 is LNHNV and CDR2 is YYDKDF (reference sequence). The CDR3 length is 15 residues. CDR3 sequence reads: CATSKLREVWETQYF. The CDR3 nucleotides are TGTGCCACCAGCAAATTGCGGGAGGTGTGGGAGACCCAGTACTTC.

The CDR3 bases are TGCAGTGCTAGGCGCCAGGCCACCTACGAGCAGTACTTC. This sequence encodes CSARRQATYEQYF. The chain joins TRBV20-1 to TRBJ2-7; D is unresolved. CDR1 and CDR2 from the germline V gene are DFQATT and SNEGSKA (reference sequence). Trimming took 3 bases from V and 2 from J, leaving 11 bases between them. CDR3 length: 13 residues.

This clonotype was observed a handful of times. The CDR3 region is CASRAMGDYEQYF. The CDR3 nucleotides are TGTGCCAGCAGAGCTATGGGGGATTACGAGCAGTACTTC. J is TRBJ2-7 and V is TRBV25-1, with D possibly called TRBD1 or TRBD2 (5 bases each). This CDR3 is 13 amino acids long. With 6 bases removed from V and 4 bases from J, the gap between germline ends came to 13 bases. Germline loops: CDR1 MGHDK, CDR2 SYGVNS.

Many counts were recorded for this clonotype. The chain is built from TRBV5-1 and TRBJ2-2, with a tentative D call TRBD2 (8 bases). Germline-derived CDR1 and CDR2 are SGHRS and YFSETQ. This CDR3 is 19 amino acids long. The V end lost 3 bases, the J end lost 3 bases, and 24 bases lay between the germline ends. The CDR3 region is CASSSSKGAWREDTGELFF. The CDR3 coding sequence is TGCGCCAGCAGCTCGTCCAAGGGGGCCTGGCGGGAGGACACCGGGGAGCTGTTTTTT. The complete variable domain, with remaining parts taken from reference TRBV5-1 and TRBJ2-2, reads KAGVTQTPRYLIKTRGQQVTLSCSPISGHRSVSWYQQTPGQGLQFLFEYFSETQRNKGNFPGRFSGRQFSNSRSEMNVSTLELGDSALYLCASSSSKGAWREDTGELFFGEGSRLTVL.

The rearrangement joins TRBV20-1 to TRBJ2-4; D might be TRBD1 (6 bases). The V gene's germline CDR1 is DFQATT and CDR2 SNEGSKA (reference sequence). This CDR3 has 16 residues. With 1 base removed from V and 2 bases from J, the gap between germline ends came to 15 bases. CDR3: CSARVGRGTTKNIQYF. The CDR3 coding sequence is TGCAGTGCTAGAGTAGGAAGGGGGACGACCAAAAACATTCAGTACTTC.

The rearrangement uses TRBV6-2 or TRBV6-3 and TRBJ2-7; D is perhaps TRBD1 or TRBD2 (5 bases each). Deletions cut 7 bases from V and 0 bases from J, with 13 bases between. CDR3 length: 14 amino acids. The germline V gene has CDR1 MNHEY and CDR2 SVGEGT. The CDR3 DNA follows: TGTGCCAGCAACTCCGGGACCAGCTCCTACGAGCAGTACTTC. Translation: CASNSGTSSYEQYF.

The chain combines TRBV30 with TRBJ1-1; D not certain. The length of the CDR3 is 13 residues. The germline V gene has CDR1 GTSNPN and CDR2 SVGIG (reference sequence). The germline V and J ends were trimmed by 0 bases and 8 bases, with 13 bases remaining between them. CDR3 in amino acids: CAWSVKGITEAFF. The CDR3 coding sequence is TGTGCCTGGAGTGTAAAGGGTATTACCGAAGCTTTCTTT.

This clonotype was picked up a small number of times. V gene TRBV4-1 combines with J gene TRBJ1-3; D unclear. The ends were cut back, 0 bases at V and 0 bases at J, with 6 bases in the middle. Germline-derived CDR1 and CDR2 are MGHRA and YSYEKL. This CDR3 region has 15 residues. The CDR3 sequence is CASSQDPGSGNTIYF. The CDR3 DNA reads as TGCGCCAGCAGCCAAGACCCGGGCTCTGGAAACACCATATATTTT.

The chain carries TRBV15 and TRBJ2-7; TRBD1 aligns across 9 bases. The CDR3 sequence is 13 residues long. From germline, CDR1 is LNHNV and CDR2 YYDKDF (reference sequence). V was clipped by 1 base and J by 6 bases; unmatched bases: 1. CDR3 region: CATSRGQGGEQYF. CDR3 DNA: TGTGCCACCAGCAGAGGACAGGGGGGCGAGCAGTACTTC.

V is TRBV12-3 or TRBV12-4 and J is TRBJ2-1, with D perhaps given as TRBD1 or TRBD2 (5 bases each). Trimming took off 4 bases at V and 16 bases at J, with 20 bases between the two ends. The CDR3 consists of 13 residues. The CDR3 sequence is CASSSLEESGQFF. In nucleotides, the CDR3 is TGTGCCAGCAGTTCCCTTGAGGAGAGCGGACAATTCTTC.